This is a list of T cell receptor beta chains from one sample in a study of blood T cell repertoires in COVID-19. The protocol was immunoSEQ multiplex PCR, while the TCRdb copy is restricted to in-frame clones and leaves out a portion. The sample yields 200,000 to 250,000 clones, 82% seen once. Material for sequencing was peripheral blood. These receptors all come from a woman of 80 years or more with acute or convalescent COVID-19. CDR3s include the opening cysteine and the closing phenylalanine or tryptophan. D genes are given only for firm matches. Rows give clone size only sometimes, using once, few, many, or a class for an expanded clone.

clone size: NA; V gene: TRBV6-5; J gene: TRBJ1-1; D gene: NA; CDR3 DNA: TGTGCCAGCACCCCCGCAGGGTTGACTGAAGCTTTCTTT; CDR3 protein: CASTPAGLTEAFF
clone size: few; V gene: TRBV28; J gene: TRBJ1-2; D gene: NA; CDR3 DNA: TGTGCCAGCAGTTTAGGGCAGTACTATGGCTACACCTTC; CDR3 protein: CASSLGQYYGYTF
clone size: once; V gene: TRBV4-1; J gene: TRBJ1-3; D gene: NA; CDR3 DNA: TGCGCCAGCAGCCAAGATGGCACAACAGGGAGCGGAAACACCATATATTTT; CDR3 protein: CASSQDGTTGSGNTIYF
clone size: NA; V gene: TRBV7-2; J gene: TRBJ1-1; D gene: NA; CDR3 DNA: TGTGCCAGCAGCCCAGGACAGAGGAACACTGAAGCTTTCTTT; CDR3 protein: CASSPGQRNTEAFF
clone size: NA; V gene: TRBV5-1; J gene: TRBJ2-3; D gene: TRBD2; CDR3 DNA: TGCGCCAGCAGCTTGGCCGGGGGGGATACGCAGTATTTT; CDR3 protein: CASSLAGGDTQYF
clone size: NA; V gene: TRBV18; J gene: TRBJ1-6; D gene: NA; CDR3 DNA: TGTGCCAGCTCACCAATAGCCAACAGGTTAAATTCACCCCTCCACTTT; CDR3 protein: CASSPIANRLNSPLHF
clone size: once; V gene: TRBV5-1; J gene: TRBJ2-2; D gene: TRBD2; CDR3 DNA: TGCGCCAGCAGCAAGACAAAACTAGCGGGGGGGCTCACCGGTGAGCTGTTTTTT; CDR3 protein: CASSKTKLAGGLTGELFF
clone size: NA; V gene: TRBV5-4; J gene: TRBJ2-1; D gene: TRBD2; CDR3 DNA: TGTGCCAGCAGCTCCGCCAGCGGGGGGTCCCGCGAAGAGCAGTTCTTC; CDR3 protein: CASSSASGGSREEQFF
clone size: once; V gene: TRBV4-3; J gene: TRBJ2-7; D gene: NA; CDR3 DNA: TGCGCCAGCAGCCAAGGGGCAGGGCTCTCCTACGAGCAGTACTTC; CDR3 protein: CASSQGAGLSYEQYF
clone size: NA; V gene: TRBV12-3/TRBV12-4; J gene: TRBJ2-2; D gene: NA; CDR3 DNA: TGTGCCAGCAGTTTATCCGCCGGGGAGCTGTTTTTT; CDR3 protein: CASSLSAGELFF
clone size: NA; V gene: TRBV24-1; J gene: TRBJ2-3; D gene: TRBD2; CDR3 DNA: TGTGCCACCAGTGCTCCTAGCGGGGGGGCCGTAGATACGCAGTATTTT; CDR3 protein: CATSAPSGGAVDTQYF
clone size: NA; V gene: TRBV27; J gene: TRBJ2-2; D gene: NA; CDR3 DNA: TGTGCCAGCAGTTTACGGCAGGGGATCGGGGAGCTGTTTTTT; CDR3 protein: CASSLRQGIGELFF
clone size: NA; V gene: TRBV4-1; J gene: TRBJ1-4; D gene: NA; CDR3 DNA: TGCGCCAGCAGCCAGTGGGCCACAACTAATGAAAAACTGTTTTTT; CDR3 protein: CASSQWATTNEKLFF
clone size: NA; V gene: TRBV7-9; J gene: TRBJ1-2; D gene: NA; CDR3 DNA: TGTGCCAGCAGCTACAGGGATAACTATGGCTACACCTTC; CDR3 protein: CASSYRDNYGYTF
clone size: NA; V gene: TRBV7-8; J gene: TRBJ2-4; D gene: NA; CDR3 DNA: TGTGCCAGCAGCCGGGGGCAGCAAAACATTCAGTACTTC; CDR3 protein: CASSRGQQNIQYF
clone size: NA; V gene: TRBV6-5; J gene: TRBJ2-5; D gene: TRBD2; CDR3 DNA: TGTGCCAGCCAACGAGCGGGGGGGATCCAAGAGACCCAGTACTTC; CDR3 protein: CASQRAGGIQETQYF
clone size: NA; V gene: TRBV18; J gene: TRBJ2-7; D gene: TRBD1; CDR3 DNA: TGTGCCAGCTCACCCACAGGGGGCACCGAGCAGTACTTC; CDR3 protein: CASSPTGGTEQYF
clone size: once; V gene: TRBV7-2; J gene: TRBJ2-7; D gene: TRBD2; CDR3 DNA: TGTGCCAGCAGCTTAGGAGCGGGGGCCCCCTACGAGCAGTACTTC; CDR3 protein: CASSLGAGAPYEQYF
clone size: NA; V gene: TRBV7-9; J gene: TRBJ1-2; D gene: TRBD1; CDR3 DNA: TGTGCCAGCAGCTTATTAGGGAACCGGGACAGGGGGCTTCGTGGCTACACCTTC; CDR3 protein: CASSLLGNRDRGLRGYTF
clone size: NA; V gene: TRBV5-1; J gene: TRBJ2-1; D gene: NA; CDR3 DNA: TGCGCCAGCAGCTTGGAGTGGGGCATGTCCTACAATGAGCAGTTCTTC; CDR3 protein: CASSLEWGMSYNEQFF
clone size: NA; V gene: TRBV7-9; J gene: TRBJ2-7; D gene: TRBD2; CDR3 DNA: TGTGCCAGCACCCTAGCGGGGGGGCAAGACGAGCAGTACTTC; CDR3 protein: CASTLAGGQDEQYF
clone size: NA; V gene: TRBV12-3/TRBV12-4; J gene: TRBJ1-1; D gene: NA; CDR3 DNA: TGTGCCAGCAGTTTAGTATTCACTGAAGCTTTCTTT; CDR3 protein: CASSLVFTEAFF
clone size: NA; V gene: TRBV5-1; J gene: TRBJ1-1; D gene: NA; CDR3 DNA: TGCGCCAGCAGCTTGGAGGCGGGTCTCGACACTGAAGCTTTCTTT; CDR3 protein: CASSLEAGLDTEAFF
clone size: NA; V gene: TRBV11-3; J gene: TRBJ2-7; D gene: TRBD1; CDR3 DNA: TGTGCCAGCCGCCAAACGCGGACAGGGGACTACGAGCAGTACTTC; CDR3 protein: CASRQTRTGDYEQYF
clone size: NA; V gene: TRBV5-1; J gene: TRBJ1-4; D gene: NA; CDR3 DNA: TGCGCCAGCAGCCTATCCGGGGGAAATGAAAAACTGTTTTTT; CDR3 protein: CASSLSGGNEKLFF
clone size: NA; V gene: TRBV7-6; J gene: TRBJ1-5; D gene: NA; CDR3 DNA: TGTGCCAGCAAGGCAGGAAATCAGCCCCAGCATTTT; CDR3 protein: CASKAGNQPQHF
clone size: NA; V gene: TRBV6-2/TRBV6-3; J gene: TRBJ1-2; D gene: NA; CDR3 DNA: TGTGCCAGCAGTTCCAGGGAGGATGGCTACACCTTC; CDR3 protein: CASSSREDGYTF
clone size: NA; V gene: TRBV29-1; J gene: TRBJ2-3; D gene: NA; CDR3 DNA: TGCAGCGTTGGGGGCCTGATACAGGGTGGCACAGATACGCAGTATTTT; CDR3 protein: CSVGGLIQGGTDTQYF
clone size: NA; V gene: TRBV10-2; J gene: TRBJ1-3; D gene: TRBD1; CDR3 DNA: TGCGCCAGCAGTGATCGACAGGGCTCTGGAAACACCATATATTTT; CDR3 protein: CASSDRQGSGNTIYF
clone size: few; V gene: TRBV9; J gene: TRBJ2-4; D gene: NA; CDR3 DNA: TGTGCCAGCAGCGTAGGGCGGTTCCTTGACGCCAAAAACATTCAGTACTTC; CDR3 protein: CASSVGRFLDAKNIQYF
clone size: NA; V gene: TRBV7-2; J gene: TRBJ1-4; D gene: NA; CDR3 DNA: TGTGCCAGCAGCTTCGGCAGGGCTAATGAAAAACTGTTTTTT; CDR3 protein: CASSFGRANEKLFF
clone size: NA; V gene: TRBV7-2; J gene: TRBJ2-7; D gene: NA; CDR3 DNA: TGTGCCAGCAGCCATTCAGCAGCGACTGTCTCCTACGAGCAGTACTTC; CDR3 protein: CASSHSAATVSYEQYF
clone size: NA; V gene: TRBV11-1; J gene: TRBJ2-5; D gene: TRBD2; CDR3 DNA: TGTGCCAGCAGCTCGCGGGGGGGCGGGGAGACCCAGTACTTC; CDR3 protein: CASSSRGGGETQYF
clone size: NA; V gene: TRBV3-1/TRBV3-2; J gene: TRBJ2-1; D gene: TRBD1; CDR3 DNA: TGTGCCAGCAGCCTGGACAGGGGCTCCTACAATGAGCAGTTCTTC; CDR3 protein: CASSLDRGSYNEQFF
clone size: NA; V gene: TRBV19; J gene: TRBJ1-2; D gene: NA; CDR3 DNA: TGTGCCAGTAGTATAGATCCTAATAACTATGGCTACACCTTC; CDR3 protein: CASSIDPNNYGYTF
clone size: NA; V gene: TRBV28; J gene: TRBJ2-7; D gene: NA; CDR3 DNA: TGTGCCAGCAGTCCGCCAGACAGGCCGAGCTCCTACGAGCAGTACTTC; CDR3 protein: CASSPPDRPSSYEQYF
clone size: NA; V gene: TRBV30; J gene: TRBJ2-3; D gene: NA; CDR3 DNA: TGTGCCTGGAGTTCCCCATGGAGACATACGCAGTATTTT; CDR3 protein: CAWSSPWRHTQYF
clone size: NA; V gene: TRBV28; J gene: TRBJ2-7; D gene: NA; CDR3 DNA: TGTGCCATCGAGGGGCAGGGGACCTACGAGCAGTACTTC; CDR3 protein: CAIEGQGTYEQYF
clone size: NA; V gene: TRBV5-1; J gene: TRBJ2-1; D gene: TRBD2; CDR3 DNA: TGCGCCAGCAGCTTGGAAGGTAGCGGGGGGCCGCAGAATGAGCAGTTCTTC; CDR3 protein: CASSLEGSGGPQNEQFF
clone size: NA; V gene: TRBV3-1/TRBV3-2; J gene: TRBJ1-6; D gene: NA; CDR3 DNA: TGTGCCAGCAGCCCGGACAGTCTGTCACCCCTCCACTTT; CDR3 protein: CASSPDSLSPLHF
clone size: once; V gene: TRBV19; J gene: TRBJ1-4; D gene: NA; CDR3 DNA: TGTGCCAGTAGTGTTGTCCCGACTAATGAAAAACTGTTTTTT; CDR3 protein: CASSVVPTNEKLFF